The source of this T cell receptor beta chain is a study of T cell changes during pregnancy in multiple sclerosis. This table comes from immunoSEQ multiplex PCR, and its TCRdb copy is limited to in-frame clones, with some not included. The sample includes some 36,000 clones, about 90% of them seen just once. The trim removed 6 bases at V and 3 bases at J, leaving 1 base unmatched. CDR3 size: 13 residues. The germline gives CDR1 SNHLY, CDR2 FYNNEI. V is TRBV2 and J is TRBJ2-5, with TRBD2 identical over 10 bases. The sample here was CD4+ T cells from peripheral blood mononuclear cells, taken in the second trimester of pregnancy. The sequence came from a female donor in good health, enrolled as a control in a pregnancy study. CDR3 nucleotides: TGTGCCAGCAGAGGACTAGCGGAAGAGACCCAGTACTTC. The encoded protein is CASRGLAEETQYF.